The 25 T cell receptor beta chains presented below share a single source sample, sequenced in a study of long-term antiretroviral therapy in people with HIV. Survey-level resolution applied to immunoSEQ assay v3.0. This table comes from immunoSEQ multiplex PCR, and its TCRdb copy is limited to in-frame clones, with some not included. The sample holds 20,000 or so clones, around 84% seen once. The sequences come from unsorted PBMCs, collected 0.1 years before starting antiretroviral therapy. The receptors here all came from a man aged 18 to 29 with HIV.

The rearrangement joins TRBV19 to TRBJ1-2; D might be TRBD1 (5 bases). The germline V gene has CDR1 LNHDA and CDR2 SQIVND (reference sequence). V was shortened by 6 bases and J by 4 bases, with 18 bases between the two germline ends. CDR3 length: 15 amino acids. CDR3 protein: CASSRTSGTAYGYTF. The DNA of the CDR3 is TGTGCCAGTAGCCGCACTTCCGGGACGGCCTATGGCTACACCTTC. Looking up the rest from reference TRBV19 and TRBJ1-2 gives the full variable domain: DGGITQSPKYLFRKEGQNVTLSCEQNLNHDAMYWYRQDPGQGLRLIYYSQIVNDFQKGDIAEGYSVSREKKESFPLTVTSAQKNPTAFYLCASSRTSGTAYGYTFGSGTRLTVV.

The CDR3 region has the DNA TGTGCCAGAAGCCCTCGACAGGGAAGGCCTTGTGAAAAACTGTTTTTT. This translates into CARSPRQGRPCEKLFF. The chain employs TRBV5-3 and TRBJ1-4, with 7 positions matching TRBD1. TRBV5-3 is assigned to the ORF class and has an uncertain function. The CDR3 contains 16 residues. V lost 4 bases, J lost 7 bases, and 13 bases stayed unmatched.

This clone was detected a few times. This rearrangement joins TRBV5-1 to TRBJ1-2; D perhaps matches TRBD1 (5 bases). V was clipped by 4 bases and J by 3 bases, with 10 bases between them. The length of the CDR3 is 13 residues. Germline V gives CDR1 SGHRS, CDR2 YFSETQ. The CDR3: CASSPRGDYGYTF. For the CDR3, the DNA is TGCGCCAGCAGCCCCCGAGGGGACTATGGCTACACCTTC.

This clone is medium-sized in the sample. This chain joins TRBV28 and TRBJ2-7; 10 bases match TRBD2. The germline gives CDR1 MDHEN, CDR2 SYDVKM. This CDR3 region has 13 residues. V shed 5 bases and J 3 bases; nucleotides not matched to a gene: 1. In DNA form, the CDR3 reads TGTGCCAGCAGTCTAGCGGGAGTCTACGAGCAGTACTTC. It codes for CASSLAGVYEQYF.

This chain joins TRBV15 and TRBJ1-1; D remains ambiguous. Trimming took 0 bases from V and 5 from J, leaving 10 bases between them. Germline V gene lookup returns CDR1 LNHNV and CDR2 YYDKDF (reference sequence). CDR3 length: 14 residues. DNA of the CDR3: TGTGCCACCAGCAGAGAGGCCACACTTACTGAAGCTTTCTTT. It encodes CATSREATLTEAFF.

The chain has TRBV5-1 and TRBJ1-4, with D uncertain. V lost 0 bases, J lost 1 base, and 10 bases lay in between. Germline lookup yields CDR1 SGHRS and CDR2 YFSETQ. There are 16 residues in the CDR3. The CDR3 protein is CASSLAPRQTNEKLFF. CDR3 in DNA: TGCGCCAGCAGCTTGGCCCCCCGGCAAACTAATGAAAAACTGTTTTTT.

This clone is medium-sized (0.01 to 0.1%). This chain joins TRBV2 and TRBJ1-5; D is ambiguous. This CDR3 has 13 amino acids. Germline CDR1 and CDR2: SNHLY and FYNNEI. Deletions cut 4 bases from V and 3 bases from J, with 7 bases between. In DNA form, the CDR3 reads TGTGCCAGCAGTGTCAGCTTCAATCAGCCCCAGCATTTT. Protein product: CASSVSFNQPQHF.

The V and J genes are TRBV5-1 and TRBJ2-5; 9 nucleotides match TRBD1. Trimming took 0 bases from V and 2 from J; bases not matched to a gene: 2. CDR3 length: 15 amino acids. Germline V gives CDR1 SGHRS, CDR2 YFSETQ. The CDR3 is CASSLVGTGQETQYF. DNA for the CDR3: TGCGCCAGCAGCTTGGTGGGGACAGGGCAAGAGACCCAGTACTTC.

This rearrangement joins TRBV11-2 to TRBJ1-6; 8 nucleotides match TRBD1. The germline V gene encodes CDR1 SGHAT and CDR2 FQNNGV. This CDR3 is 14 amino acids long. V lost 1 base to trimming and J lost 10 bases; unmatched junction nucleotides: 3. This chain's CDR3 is CASSLVQGVSPLHF. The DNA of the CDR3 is TGTGCCAGCAGCTTAGTACAGGGGGTCTCACCCCTCCACTTT. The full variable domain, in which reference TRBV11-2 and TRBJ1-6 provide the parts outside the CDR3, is EAGVAQSPRYKIIEKRQSVAFWCNPISGHATLYWYQQILGQGPKLLIQFQNNGVVDDSQLPKDRFSAERLKGVDSTLKIQPAKLEDSAVYLCASSLVQGVSPLHFGNGTRLTVT.

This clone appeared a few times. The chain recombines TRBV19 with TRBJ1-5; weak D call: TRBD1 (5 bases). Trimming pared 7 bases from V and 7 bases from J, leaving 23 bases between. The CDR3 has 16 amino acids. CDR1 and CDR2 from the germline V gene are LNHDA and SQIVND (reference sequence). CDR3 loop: CASTVGEGISAQPQHF. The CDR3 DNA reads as TGTGCCAGTACTGTCGGGGAGGGGATATCAGCCCAGCCCCAGCATTTT.

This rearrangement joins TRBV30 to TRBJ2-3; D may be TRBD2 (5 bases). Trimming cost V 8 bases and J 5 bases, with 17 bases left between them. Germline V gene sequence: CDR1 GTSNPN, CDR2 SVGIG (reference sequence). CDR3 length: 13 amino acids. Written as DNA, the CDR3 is TGTGCCGGATGTAGGAGACGGGGAGATACGCAGTATTTT. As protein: CAGCRRRGDTQYF.

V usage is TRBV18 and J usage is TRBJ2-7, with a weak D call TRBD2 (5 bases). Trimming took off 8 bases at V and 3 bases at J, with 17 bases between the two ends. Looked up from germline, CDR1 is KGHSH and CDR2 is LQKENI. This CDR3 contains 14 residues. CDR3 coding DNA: TGTGCCAGCCACATCGGGAATCGAGGCTACGAGCAGTACTTC. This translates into CASHIGNRGYEQYF.

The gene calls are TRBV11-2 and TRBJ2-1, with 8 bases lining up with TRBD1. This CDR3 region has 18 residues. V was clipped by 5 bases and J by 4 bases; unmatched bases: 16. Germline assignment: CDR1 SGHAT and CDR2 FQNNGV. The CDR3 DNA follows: TGTGCCAGCAGCCCAAAAGACCCCCCAGGGGGCCTGTACAATGAGCAGTTCTTC. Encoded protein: CASSPKDPPGGLYNEQFF.

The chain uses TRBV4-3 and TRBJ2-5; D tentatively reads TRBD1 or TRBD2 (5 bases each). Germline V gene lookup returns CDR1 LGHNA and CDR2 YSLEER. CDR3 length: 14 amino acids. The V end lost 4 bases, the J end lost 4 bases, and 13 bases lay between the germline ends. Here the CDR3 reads CASSPDEGRETQYF. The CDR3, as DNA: TGCGCCAGCAGCCCCGACGAGGGGCGAGAGACCCAGTACTTC.

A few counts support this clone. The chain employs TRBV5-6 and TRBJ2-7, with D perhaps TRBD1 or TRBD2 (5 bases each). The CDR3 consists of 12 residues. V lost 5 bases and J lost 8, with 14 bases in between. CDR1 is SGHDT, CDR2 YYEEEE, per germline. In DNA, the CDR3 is TGTGCCAGCAGGCTTGGGGCGGGTCAGCAGTACTTC. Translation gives CASRLGAGQQYF. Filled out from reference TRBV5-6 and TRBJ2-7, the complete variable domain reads DAGVTQSPTHLIKTRGQQVTLRCSPKSGHDTVSWYQQALGQGPQFIFQYYEEEERQRGNFPDRFSGHQFPNYSSELNVNALLLGDSALYLCASRLGAGQQYFGPGTRLTVT.

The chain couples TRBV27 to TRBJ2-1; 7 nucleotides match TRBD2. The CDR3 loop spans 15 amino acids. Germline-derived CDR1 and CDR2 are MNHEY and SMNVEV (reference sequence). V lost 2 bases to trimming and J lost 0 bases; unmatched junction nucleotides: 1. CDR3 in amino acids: CASSLRGSSYNEQFF. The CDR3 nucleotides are TGTGCCAGCAGTTTACGCGGGAGCTCCTACAATGAGCAGTTCTTC.

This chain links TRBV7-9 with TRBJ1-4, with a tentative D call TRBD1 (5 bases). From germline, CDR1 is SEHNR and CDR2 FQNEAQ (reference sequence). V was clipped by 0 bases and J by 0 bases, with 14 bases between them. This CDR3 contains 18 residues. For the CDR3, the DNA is TGTGCCAGCAGCTTAGCGTTTGGGGGAGACCCAACTAATGAAAAACTGTTTTTT. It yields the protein CASSLAFGGDPTNEKLFF.

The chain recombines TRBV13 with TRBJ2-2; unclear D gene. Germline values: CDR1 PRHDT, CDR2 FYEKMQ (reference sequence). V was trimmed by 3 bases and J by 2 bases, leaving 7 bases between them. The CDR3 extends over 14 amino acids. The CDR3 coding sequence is TGTGCCAGCAGCTTGGGAATTAACACCGGGGAGCTGTTTTTT. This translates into CASSLGINTGELFF. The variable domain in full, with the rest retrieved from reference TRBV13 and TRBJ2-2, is AAGVIQSPRHLIKEKRETATLKCYPIPRHDTVYWYQQGPGQDPQFLISFYEKMQSDKGSIPDRFSAQQFSDYHSELNMSSLELGDSALYFCASSLGINTGELFFGEGSRLTVL.

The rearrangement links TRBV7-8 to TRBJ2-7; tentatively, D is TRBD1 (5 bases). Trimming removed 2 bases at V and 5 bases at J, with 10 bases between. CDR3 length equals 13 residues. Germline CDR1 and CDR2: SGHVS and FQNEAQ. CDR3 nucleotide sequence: TGTGCCAGCAGCTTACAAGGGGTCCACGAGCAGTACTTC. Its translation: CASSLQGVHEQYF.

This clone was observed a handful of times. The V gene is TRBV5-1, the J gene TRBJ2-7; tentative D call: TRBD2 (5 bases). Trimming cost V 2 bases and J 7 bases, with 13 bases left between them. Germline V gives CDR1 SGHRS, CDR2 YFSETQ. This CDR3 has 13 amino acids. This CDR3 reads CASSFRDTGEQYF. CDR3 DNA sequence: TGCGCCAGCAGCTTTAGAGACACGGGGGAGCAGTACTTC. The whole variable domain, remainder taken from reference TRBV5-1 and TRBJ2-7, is KAGVTQTPRYLIKTRGQQVTLSCSPISGHRSVSWYQQTPGQGLQFLFEYFSETQRNKGNFPGRFSGRQFSNSRSEMNVSTLELGDSALYLCASSFRDTGEQYFGPGTRLTVT.

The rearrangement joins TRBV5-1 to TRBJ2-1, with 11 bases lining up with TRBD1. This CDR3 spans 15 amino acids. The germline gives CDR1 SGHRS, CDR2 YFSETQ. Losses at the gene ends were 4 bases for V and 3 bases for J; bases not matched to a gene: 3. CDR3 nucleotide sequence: TGCGCCAGCAGCCCCGGGACAGGGGGCTACAATGAGCAGTTCTTC. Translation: CASSPGTGGYNEQFF.

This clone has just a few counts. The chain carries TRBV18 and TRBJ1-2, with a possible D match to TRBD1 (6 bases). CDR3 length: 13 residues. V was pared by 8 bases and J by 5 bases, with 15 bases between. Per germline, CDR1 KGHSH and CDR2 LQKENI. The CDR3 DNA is TGTGCCAGCGGGACACAGGCCCAATATGGCTACACCTTC. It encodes CASGTQAQYGYTF. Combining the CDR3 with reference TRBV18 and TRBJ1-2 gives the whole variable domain NAGVMQNPRHLVRRRGQEARLRCSPMKGHSHVYWYRQLPEEGLKFMVYLQKENIIDESGMPKERFSAEFPKEGPSILRIQQVVRGDSAAYFCASGTQAQYGYTFGSGTRLTVV.

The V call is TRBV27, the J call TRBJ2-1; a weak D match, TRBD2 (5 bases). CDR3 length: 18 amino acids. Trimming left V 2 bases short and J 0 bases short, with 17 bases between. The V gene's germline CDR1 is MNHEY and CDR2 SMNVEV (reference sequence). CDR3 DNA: TGTGCCAGCAGTTTAAGGGCACTAGGGTTCAGCTCCTACAATGAGCAGTTCTTC. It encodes CASSLRALGFSSYNEQFF.

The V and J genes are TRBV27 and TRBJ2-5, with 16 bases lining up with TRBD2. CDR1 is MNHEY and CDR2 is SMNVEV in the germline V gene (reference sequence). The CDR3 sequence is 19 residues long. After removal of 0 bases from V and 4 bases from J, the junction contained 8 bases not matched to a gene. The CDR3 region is CASSLSIPGLAGGLETQYF. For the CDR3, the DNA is TGTGCCAGCAGTTTATCGATACCGGGACTAGCGGGGGGGCTAGAGACCCAGTACTTC.

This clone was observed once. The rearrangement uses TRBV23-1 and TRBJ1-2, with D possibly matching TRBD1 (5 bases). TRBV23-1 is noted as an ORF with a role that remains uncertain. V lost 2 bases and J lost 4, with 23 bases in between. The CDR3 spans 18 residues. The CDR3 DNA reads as TGCGCCAGCAGTCAAACGGACCAAATGGGACTAGGTGGCTATGGCTACACCTTC. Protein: CASSQTDQMGLGGYGYTF.